Each of the 28 T cell receptor beta chains below was sequenced from the same sample in a study of blood T cell repertoires in COVID-19. Sequencing used immunoSEQ multiplex PCR; TCRdb keeps in-frame clones, though not all of them. The sample contains roughly 28,000 clones, more than 60% of which appear only once. The sample comprised peripheral blood. Source of these receptors: a woman in her 70s with active or convalescent COVID-19.

J is TRBJ1-5 and V is TRBV2; possible D gene TRBD1, 5 bases. CDR3 size: 18 residues. Germline-derived CDR1 and CDR2 are SNHLY and FYNNEI. Trimming took off 4 bases at V and 1 base at J, with 20 bases between the two ends. The CDR3, as DNA: TGTGCCAGCAGTGGTGGACAAATATTGGGCTCAAGCAATCAGCCCCAGCATTTT. Translating it yields CASSGGQILGSSNQPQHF.

The CDR3 nucleotides are TGCAGCGTACATGTCGGGACAGGTCAAAACACCATATATTTT. This translates into CSVHVGTGQNTIYF. This chain uses TRBV29-1 with TRBJ1-3; TRBD1 matches 8 bases. Germline V CDR1 and CDR2: SQVTM, ANQGSEA. The V segment lost 6 bases and the J segment 6 bases; nucleotides outside the gene matches: 10. The CDR3 has 14 amino acids.

V and J are TRBV6-1 and TRBJ2-1; perhaps TRBD2 as D (5 bases). Trimming cost V 3 bases and J 15 bases, with 18 bases left between them. The germline V gene has CDR1 MNHNS and CDR2 SASEGT. The length of the CDR3 is 13 residues. CDR3 amino acids: CASSEGLASSGFF. In nucleotides, the CDR3 is TGTGCCAGCAGTGAGGGGTTAGCGTCGAGTGGGTTCTTC.

This clone was seen just once. This rearrangement joins TRBV30 to TRBJ1-5, with unresolved D. The length of the CDR3 is 14 residues. The V and J ends lost 1 base and 4 bases respectively, with 11 bases between them. Germline CDR1 reads GTSNPN; CDR2 reads SVGIG (reference sequence). The CDR3 loop reads CAWSAAGGNQPQHF. The CDR3 DNA sequence: TGTGCCTGGAGTGCGGCAGGAGGAAATCAGCCCCAGCATTTT.

This rearrangement joins TRBV9 to TRBJ2-5, with 10 bases matching TRBD2. J lost 5 bases, V lost 4 bases, and 11 bases had no gene match. Germline CDR1 is SGDLS and CDR2 is YYNGEE. The CDR3 length is 16 residues. The CDR3 loop reads CASSQRVAGGRETQYF. The CDR3 DNA sequence: TGTGCCAGCAGCCAGCGGGTAGCGGGGGGTCGGGAGACCCAGTACTTC.

This chain joins TRBV24-1 and TRBJ2-5, with TRBD2 identical over 9 bases. J gave up 4 bases and V 4 bases, and 18 bases lay outside the gene matches. Germline V gives CDR1 KGHDR, CDR2 SFDVKD. The CDR3 covers 19 residues. CDR3 DNA sequence: TGTGCCACCAGTGAGGGAGGGGAATTTTGGCGGGAGGGCCGAGAGACCCAGTACTTC. Translation gives CATSEGGEFWREGRETQYF.

The chain links TRBV28 to TRBJ2-2, with a tentative D call TRBD2 (6 bases). The CDR3 is 16 amino acids. Between the trimmed V and J ends, which lost 1 base and 6 bases, there was a span of 15 bases. Germline V gene sequence: CDR1 MDHEN, CDR2 SYDVKM. CDR3 loop: CASSLFRRGGSGELFF. CDR3 in DNA: TGTGCCAGCAGTTTATTTCGGAGGGGAGGATCCGGGGAGCTGTTTTTT. Variable domain in full (rest from reference TRBV28 and TRBJ2-2): DVKVTQSSRYLVKRTGEKVFLECVQDMDHENMFWYRQDPGLGLRLIYFSYDVKMKEKGDIPEGYSVSREKKERFSLILESASTNQTSMYLCASSLFRRGGSGELFFGEGSRLTVL.

V gene TRBV15 combines with J gene TRBJ2-5; 11 nucleotides match TRBD2. Germline V gives CDR1 LNHNV, CDR2 YYDKDF (reference sequence). V lost 0 bases and J lost 5; bases outside the gene matches: 5. The CDR3 consists of 16 residues. The CDR3 is CATSRDLPSGRETQYF. The CDR3 DNA sequence: TGTGCCACCAGCAGAGACCTACCTAGCGGGAGGGAGACCCAGTACTTC.

V gene TRBV7-9 combines with J gene TRBJ2-2; possibly TRBD1 for D (6 bases). The V end was cut by 2 bases, the J end by 1 base, with 14 bases between. Germline V lookup: CDR1 SEHNR, CDR2 FQNEAQ (reference sequence). The CDR3 covers 17 residues. CDR3 in amino acids: CASSLTQGGRNTGELFF. The CDR3 DNA follows: TGTGCCAGCAGCTTAACCCAAGGGGGAAGGAACACCGGGGAGCTGTTTTTT.

The table lists this clone with a count of one. The chain joins TRBV7-9 to TRBJ1-2, with a weak D call TRBD1 (5 bases). Trimming pared 5 bases from V and 2 bases from J, leaving 15 bases between. The germline CDR1 and CDR2 sequences are SEHNR and FQNEAQ (reference sequence). This CDR3 has 15 residues. CDR3 sequence (DNA): TGTGCCAGCAGCCCCTTCACCCGGACAAACTATGGCTACACCTTC. Translated, it gives CASSPFTRTNYGYTF. Based on the CDR3 plus reference TRBV7-9 and TRBJ1-2, the full variable domain is DTGVSQNPRHKITKRGQNVTFRCDPISEHNRLYWYRQTLGQGPEFLTYFQNEAQLEKSRLLSDRFSAERPKGSFSTLEIQRTEQGDSAMYLCASSPFTRTNYGYTFGSGTRLTVV.

V gene TRBV14 combines with J gene TRBJ2-3; 13 nucleotides match TRBD2. The CDR3 has 17 residues. CDR1 SGHDN and CDR2 FVKESK come from the germline V gene. V lost 4 bases and J lost 3; bases outside the gene matches: 7. DNA of the CDR3: TGTGCCAGCAGCCGCGAACTAGCGGGGGGGTTTACAGATACGCAGTATTTT. This sequence encodes CASSRELAGGFTDTQYF. The entire variable domain, with the rest obtained from reference TRBV14 and TRBJ2-3, is as follows: EAGVTQFPSHSVIEKGQTVTLRCDPISGHDNLYWYRRVMGKEIKFLLHFVKESKQDESGMPNNRFLAERTGGTYSTLKVQPAELEDSGVYFCASSRELAGGFTDTQYFGPGTRLTVL.

The sample holds a few counts of this clone. The V and J genes are TRBV2 and TRBJ2-1; a possible D gene is TRBD2 (5 bases). This CDR3 spans 14 amino acids. With 6 bases removed from V and 2 bases from J, the gap between germline ends came to 11 bases. Looked up from germline, CDR1 is SNHLY and CDR2 is FYNNEI. In DNA form, the CDR3 reads TGTGCCAGCAGGGGGTGGGGAGCCTACAATGAGCAGTTCTTC. Translated, it gives CASRGWGAYNEQFF.

This chain joins TRBV19 and TRBJ2-7, with 15 bases lining up with TRBD2. CDR1 and CDR2 from the germline V gene are LNHDA and SQIVND (reference sequence). The CDR3 is 16 amino acids. V dropped 3 bases and J dropped 4; count of bases not matched to a gene: 4. The chain's CDR3 is CASSIGGTSGRYEQYF. The DNA for the CDR3 is TGTGCCAGTAGTATCGGGGGGACTAGCGGGAGGTACGAGCAGTACTTC.

This chain connects TRBV4-2 to TRBJ2-7, with D perhaps matching TRBD1 (6 bases). With 2 bases removed from V and 2 bases from J, the gap between germline ends came to 28 bases. Germline CDR1 and CDR2: LGHNA and YNFKEQ. This CDR3 has 20 amino acids. This CDR3 is CASSQRIGADSQKGPYEQYF. CDR3 coding DNA: TGTGCCAGCAGCCAACGAATAGGAGCGGACAGCCAGAAAGGTCCCTACGAGCAGTACTTC.

The rearrangement joins TRBV5-6 to TRBJ1-5; 9 bases fit TRBD1. CDR1 and CDR2 (germline): SGHDT, YYEEEE. The CDR3 spans 15 residues. Trimming at V came to 2 bases and at J to 6 bases, leaving 6 bases not matched to a gene. The chain's CDR3 is CASSLTGGLVQPQHF. CDR3 bases: TGTGCCAGCAGCTTAACAGGGGGCTTGGTTCAGCCCCAGCATTTT.

The chain combines TRBV4-3 with TRBJ2-7, with TRBD1 matching 7 bases. The junction had 12 bases not matched to a gene; V was cut back by 4 bases and J by 0 bases. CDR3 length: 17 residues. Germline-derived CDR1 and CDR2 are LGHNA and YSLEER. The CDR3 DNA follows: TGCGCCAGCAGCCGATACCGTTGGACAGGAAGCTCCTACGAGCAGTACTTC. This translates into CASSRYRWTGSSYEQYF.

The rearrangement joins TRBV30 to TRBJ2-7; D might be TRBD1 or TRBD2, each matching 5 bases. Germline loops: CDR1 GTSNPN, CDR2 SVGIG (reference sequence). The CDR3 length is 12 residues. V shed 7 bases and J shed 5 bases, with 15 bases lying between them. The CDR3 DNA sequence: TGTGCCTCGGGGCTAGGACTCGACGAGCAGTACTTC. The encoded protein is CASGLGLDEQYF.

This clone was seen only a few times. The chain recombines TRBV4-3 with TRBJ2-1, with unresolved D. V was shortened by 0 bases and J by 6 bases, with 18 bases between the two germline ends. Looked up from germline, CDR1 is LGHNA and CDR2 is YSLEER. The CDR3 has 17 residues. CDR3 amino acids: CASSQDSLFISFNEQFF. In nucleotides, the CDR3 is TGCGCCAGCAGCCAAGATTCCCTCTTTATTAGTTTCAATGAGCAGTTCTTC.

The V gene is TRBV5-1, the J gene TRBJ2-3; 9 bases align to TRBD2. CDR3 length: 17 amino acids. Germline loops: CDR1 SGHRS, CDR2 YFSETQ. J was trimmed by 2 bases and V by 1 base; bases with no gene match: 8. CDR3 amino acids: CASSLRRSGGSTDTQYF. The CDR3 DNA reads TGCGCCAGCAGCTTGAGGCGGAGCGGGGGGTCCACAGATACGCAGTATTTT. The entire variable domain, with the rest obtained from reference TRBV5-1 and TRBJ2-3, is as follows: KAGVTQTPRYLIKTRGQQVTLSCSPISGHRSVSWYQQTPGQGLQFLFEYFSETQRNKGNFPGRFSGRQFSNSRSEMNVSTLELGDSALYLCASSLRRSGGSTDTQYFGPGTRLTVL.

J is TRBJ1-5 and V is TRBV10-3; tentative D call: TRBD1 (5 bases). The length of the CDR3 is 22 residues. CDR1 and CDR2 (germline): ENHRY, SYGVKD. V lost 6 bases and J lost 2, with 35 bases in between. CDR3 residues: CAIRFPLSSSGGLVYRNQPQHF. The CDR3 bases are TGTGCCATCAGGTTCCCCCTGTCCTCCTCGGGGGGATTGGTATATCGCAATCAGCCCCAGCATTTT.

The chain couples TRBV18 to TRBJ2-2; possible D gene TRBD2, 5 bases. Germline loops: CDR1 KGHSH, CDR2 LQKENI. This CDR3 region has 15 residues. V lost 3 bases and J lost 0, with 8 bases in between. The chain's CDR3 is CASSPRGTNTGELFF. The DNA for the CDR3 is TGTGCCAGCTCACCCCGGGGAACGAACACCGGGGAGCTGTTTTTT.

The V gene is TRBV7-9, the J gene TRBJ1-3; unclear D gene. V was pared by 1 base and J by 4 bases, with 8 bases between. The germline CDR1 and CDR2 sequences are SEHNR and FQNEAQ (reference sequence). The CDR3 consists of 14 residues. The CDR3 coding sequence is TGTGCCAGCAGCTTAGACTTTCGAGGAAACACCATATATTTT. As protein: CASSLDFRGNTIYF.

The V gene is TRBV6-5, the J gene TRBJ1-2; 11 bases are shared with TRBD1. Germline CDR1 is MNHEY and CDR2 is SVGAGI. CDR3 length equals 15 residues. V trimming: 6 bases; J trimming: 4 bases; junction bases outside the gene matches: 7. The CDR3: CASRRGQGDVYGYTF. Written as DNA, the CDR3 is TGTGCCAGCAGGAGGGGACAGGGGGATGTCTATGGCTACACCTTC.

This chain joins TRBV7-9 and TRBJ2-7; 8 positions match TRBD1. The CDR3 loop spans 14 amino acids. CDR1 SEHNR and CDR2 FQNEAQ come from the germline V gene (reference sequence). V was pared by 2 bases and J by 5 bases, with 5 bases of the junction left unmatched. CDR3 loop: CASSLMGQVNEQYF. As DNA, the CDR3 is TGTGCCAGCAGCTTAATGGGACAGGTTAACGAGCAGTACTTC.

This clone appeared a few times. The chain joins TRBV15 to TRBJ2-7; TRBD2 matches 10 bases. Germline V lookup: CDR1 LNHNV, CDR2 YYDKDF (reference sequence). The junction had 3 bases not matched to a gene; V was cut back by 1 base and J by 3 bases. This CDR3 spans 15 amino acids. CDR3: CATSRVAGGYYEQYF. The DNA for the CDR3 is TGTGCCACCAGCAGAGTAGCGGGAGGATACTACGAGCAGTACTTC.

This clone was recorded only once. The J gene is TRBJ2-3, the V gene TRBV6-1; unclear D gene. The germline V and J ends were trimmed by 0 bases and 14 bases, with 15 bases remaining between them. The germline V gene has CDR1 MNHNS and CDR2 SASEGT. The length of the CDR3 is 13 residues. CDR3 residues: CASSEALGPLGYF. Here the CDR3 DNA reads TGTGCCAGCAGTGAAGCGCTGGGCCCGTTAGGGTATTTT.

The rearrangement joins TRBV3-1 (or the pseudogene TRBV3-2) to TRBJ2-1, with TRBD2 matching 7 bases. Trimming cost V 0 bases and J 4 bases; bases outside gene matches: 18. Germline V gives CDR1 LGHDT, CDR2 YNNKEL (reference sequence). The CDR3 is 20 amino acids. The CDR3: CASSQDFERGELIIYNEQFF. CDR3 nucleotides: TGTGCCAGCAGCCAAGATTTCGAGCGGGGCGAATTAATTATTTACAATGAGCAGTTCTTC.

The chain is built from TRBV28 and TRBJ2-5; weak D call: TRBD2 (6 bases). Germline CDR1 and CDR2: MDHEN and SYDVKM. Trimming removed 5 bases at V and 2 bases at J, with 12 bases between. This CDR3 is built from 14 residues. The CDR3 region is CASSLWRGQETQYF. In DNA form, the CDR3 reads TGTGCCAGCAGTCTTTGGCGGGGACAAGAGACCCAGTACTTC. Filled out from reference TRBV28 and TRBJ2-5, the complete variable domain reads DVKVTQSSRYLVKRTGEKVFLECVQDMDHENMFWYRQDPGLGLRLIYFSYDVKMKEKGDIPEGYSVSREKKERFSLILESASTNQTSMYLCASSLWRGQETQYFGPGTRLLVL.